Listed below are T cell receptor beta chains from one sample, sequenced in a study of T-cell memory formation after mild COVID-19. TCRdb ran MiXCR on the 5' RACE reads and lists one entry per CDR3 protein. The sample has 30,000 to 45,000 distinct CDR3 sequences, about an eighth seen once. Sequenced: PBMCs or a T cell subset sorted from them (not recorded which). The receptors stem from a man in his late teens or twenties who had mild COVID-19 (a few samples of this study predate the infection). Cell type and time point are not known. CDR3s include the opening cysteine and the closing phenylalanine or tryptophan. Fields, in order: D gene, CDR3 length, J gene, V gene, clone size, CDR3 protein, CDR3 DNA. A D gene is named only where the DNA matches it firmly. The size entry is marked missing in some rows and otherwise reads once, few, many or a size class.

>.|14|TRBJ1-4|TRBV2|few
CASSGAPTREKLFF
TGTGCCAGCAGTGGGGCCCCGACGAGGGAAAAACTGTTTTTT
>.|14|TRBJ2-5|TRBV12-3/TRBV12-4|many
CASSFSEYQETQYF
TGTGCCAGCAGTTTCAGCGAGTACCAAGAGACCCAGTACTTC
>.|13|TRBJ2-1|TRBV12-3/TRBV12-4|many
CASSLRVNNEQFF
TGTGCCAGCAGTTTAAGGGTAAACAATGAGCAGTTCTTC
>.|14|TRBJ2-1|TRBV24-1|many
CATGDRSSYNEQFF
TGTGCCACCGGGGACCGCAGCTCCTACAATGAGCAGTTCTTC
>.|14|TRBJ2-2|TRBV6-4|many
CASSDRAAAGELFF
TGTGCCAGCAGTGACAGGGCGGCTGCCGGGGAGCTGTTTTTT
>.|13|TRBJ2-2|TRBV20-1|many
CSARQGNTGELFF
TGCAGTGCTAGGCAGGGTAACACCGGGGAGCTGTTTTTT
>.|14|TRBJ2-2|TRBV7-6|many
CASSSEDVTGELFF
TGTGCCAGCAGCTCAGAGGACGTGACCGGGGAGCTGTTTTTT
>.|13|TRBJ1-5|TRBV4-2|many
CASSQGQERPQHF
TGTGCCAGCAGCCAAGGACAGGAGAGGCCCCAGCATTTT
>TRBD1|14|TRBJ1-5|TRBV20-1|.
CSAGQGLGNQPQHF
TGCAGTGCAGGACAGGGCTTGGGCAATCAGCCCCAGCATTTT
>TRBD1|14|TRBJ2-2|TRBV25-1|many
CASSDRGHTGELFF
TGTGCCAGCAGTGACAGGGGGCACACCGGGGAGCTGTTTTTT
>.|17|TRBJ1-1|TRBV12-3/TRBV12-4|many
CASASGTWFQQSTEAFF
TGTGCCAGTGCTTCCGGGACGTGGTTTCAACAAAGCACTGAAGCTTTCTTT
>.|15|TRBJ1-4|TRBV3-1|many
CASSQSPATNEKLFF
TGTGCCAGCAGCCAGAGTCCTGCAACTAATGAAAAACTGTTTTTT
>.|13|TRBJ1-2|TRBV15|many
CATSEGLDYGYTF
TGTGCCACCAGCGAGGGGTTGGACTATGGCTACACCTTC
>.|15|TRBJ2-3|TRBV4-1|.
CASSQEGPSADTQYF
TGCGCCAGCAGCCAAGAGGGACCTAGCGCGGATACGCAGTATTTT
>TRBD1|14|TRBJ2-3|TRBV15|many
CATSTRQGADTQYF
TGTGCCACCAGCACCCGACAGGGAGCAGATACGCAGTATTTT
>.|14|TRBJ2-7|TRBV27|.
CASSLISPSYEQYF
TGTGCCAGCAGTTTAATATCACCTTCCTACGAGCAGTACTTC
>.|13|TRBJ2-5|TRBV27|many
CASSTRYQETQYF
TGTGCCAGCAGTACGAGGTACCAAGAGACCCAGTACTTC
>.|13|TRBJ2-5|TRBV7-9|many
CASSLAGKETQYF
TGTGCCAGCAGCTTAGCGGGAAAAGAGACCCAGTACTTC
>TRBD1|15|TRBJ2-5|TRBV11-1|few
CASSFWRQGGETQYF
TGTGCCAGCAGCTTTTGGCGACAGGGGGGAGAGACCCAGTACTTC
>.|14|TRBJ2-2|TRBV6-2/TRBV6-3|many
CASSYSGDTGELFF
TGTGCCAGCAGTTACTCAGGGGACACCGGGGAGCTGTTTTTT
>TRBD2|15|TRBJ2-3|TRBV5-1|many
CASSFISGGPDTQYF
TGCGCCAGCAGCTTCATTAGCGGGGGGCCAGATACGCAGTATTTT
>.|13|TRBJ2-7|TRBV4-3|many
CASSHGAGYEQYF
TGCGCCAGCAGCCACGGGGCCGGATACGAGCAGTACTTC
>TRBD1|16|TRBJ2-1|TRBV7-2|many
CASSDQPTGTGNEQFF
TGTGCCAGCAGCGACCAGCCAACAGGGACAGGCAATGAGCAGTTCTTC
>.|17|TRBJ2-2|TRBV7-2|many
CASRSFGTDLNTGELFF
TGTGCCAGCAGGTCGTTTGGGACGGATCTGAACACCGGGGAGCTGTTTTTT
>TRBD1|14|TRBJ1-1|TRBV3-1|many
CASSQDRGCCEAFF
TGTGCCAGCAGCCAAGACAGGGGGTGTTGTGAAGCTTTCTTT
>.|17|TRBJ1-4|TRBV7-6|many
CASSLYSGQNPNEKLFF
TGTGCCAGCAGCTTATACTCAGGACAGAACCCTAATGAAAAACTGTTTTTT
>TRBD1|13|TRBJ2-7|TRBV7-2|many
CASSRQGTYEQYF
TGTGCCAGCAGCCGACAGGGGACCTACGAGCAGTACTTC
>.|13|TRBJ1-1|TRBV2|few
CASSGGSPGGAFF
TGTGCCAGCAGTGGTGGGTCGCCGGGTGGAGCTTTCTTT
>TRBD1|12|TRBJ1-2|TRBV3-1|many
CASSEQGNGYTF
TGTGCCAGCAGCGAACAGGGGAATGGCTACACCTTC
>.|15|TRBJ2-5|TRBV4-2|many
CASSQERGAQETQYF
TGTGCCAGCAGCCAAGAACGAGGGGCCCAAGAGACCCAGTACTTC
>TRBD2|13|TRBJ2-7|TRBV5-1|.
CASSGGLVEEQYF
TGCGCCAGCAGCGGGGGACTAGTTGAGGAGCAGTACTTC
>.|13|TRBJ2-2|TRBV9|.
CASSVGIAGELFF
TGTGCCAGCAGCGTAGGTATAGCCGGGGAGCTGTTTTTT
>TRBD1|14|TRBJ1-2|TRBV7-2|many
CASIPTGGNYGYTF
TGTGCCAGCATCCCGACAGGGGGCAACTATGGCTACACCTTC
>.|14|TRBJ2-3|TRBV7-3|many
CASSRNGGTDTQYF
TGTGCCAGCAGCAGAAATGGGGGAACAGATACGCAGTATTTT
>.|17|TRBJ2-1|TRBV4-2|many
CASSPDIGGDPLNEQFF
TGTGCCAGCAGCCCCGACATAGGGGGAGATCCCCTAAATGAGCAGTTCTTC
>TRBD1|16|TRBJ1-1|TRBV20-1|many
CSAKLTGDGCCTEAFF
TGCAGTGCAAAACTTACAGGGGACGGTTGCTGCACTGAAGCTTTCTTT
>.|19|TRBJ2-7|TRBV4-3|many
CASSQGRSSRPPSAYEQYF
TGCGCCAGCAGCCAAGGGAGATCTAGCCGCCCCCCTTCAGCCTACGAGCAGTACTTC
>TRBD1|14|TRBJ1-1|TRBV20-1|many
CSAPRQGLNTEAFF
TGCAGTGCGCCGAGACAGGGGCTAAACACTGAAGCTTTCTTT
>TRBD1|15|TRBJ2-1|TRBV30|many
CAWSPGTGGSDEQFF
TGTGCCTGGAGTCCGGGGACAGGGGGTTCGGATGAGCAGTTCTTC
>.|16|TRBJ2-1|TRBV7-9|many
CASSLVDGGTYNEQFF
TGTGCCAGCAGCTTAGTAGATGGGGGGACCTACAATGAGCAGTTCTTC
>TRBD1|16|TRBJ1-6|TRBV2|many
CASRDRASSYNSPLHF
TGTGCCAGCAGGGACAGGGCCAGCTCCTATAATTCACCCCTCCACTTT
>.|15|TRBJ1-2|TRBV3-1|many
CASSQGEAVDYGYTF
TGTGCCAGCAGCCAAGGGGAGGCAGTAGACTATGGCTACACCTTC
>TRBD1|14|TRBJ1-2|TRBV28|many
CASSLSGGVEGYTF
TGTGCCAGCAGTTTATCAGGGGGAGTGGAGGGCTACACCTTC
>TRBD1|18|TRBJ2-3|TRBV6-6|.
CASSPSIFTGASTDTQYF
TGTGCCAGCAGTCCTTCCATTTTTACAGGGGCTAGCACAGATACGCAGTATTTT
>.|13|TRBJ1-6|TRBV7-2|many
CASQGNLDSPLHF
TGTGCCAGCCAGGGTAACCTTGATTCACCCCTCCACTTT
>.|13|TRBJ2-5|TRBV18|many
CASSPGGAETQYF
TGTGCCAGCTCACCCGGGGGTGCAGAGACCCAGTACTTC
>.|14|TRBJ2-3|TRBV20-1|many
CSARDSTSTDTQYF
TGCAGTGCTAGAGATTCCACTAGCACAGATACGCAGTATTTT
>.|14|TRBJ2-5|TRBV4-1|many
CASSQDREERGFFF
TGCGCCAGCAGCCAAGATCGGGAAGAGAGAGGTTTTTTCTTC
>.|14|TRBJ1-3|TRBV6-5|.
CASSYAQGGNTIYF
TGTGCCAGCAGTTACGCCCAAGGGGGAAACACCATATATTTT
>.|11|TRBJ2-1|TRBV11-2|many
CASSFGRQQFF
TGTGCCAGCAGTTTCGGACGTCAGCAGTTCTTC
>TRBD1|17|TRBJ1-1|TRBV7-9|many
CASSLVGQGGINTEAFF
TGTGCCAGCAGCTTAGTCGGACAGGGGGGAATAAACACTGAAGCTTTCTTT
>.|16|TRBJ1-1|TRBV23-1|many
CASSQRAGDKCTEAFF
TGCGCCAGCAGTCAGAGGGCAGGGGACAAATGCACTGAAGCTTTCTTT
>.|12|TRBJ1-1|TRBV5-6|.
CASRVVGSEAFF
TGTGCCAGCAGAGTAGTGGGCAGTGAAGCTTTCTTT
>.|11|TRBJ2-5|TRBV20-1|.
CSARSIGTQYF
TGCAGTGCTAGGTCAATCGGGACCCAGTACTTC
>TRBD2|13|TRBJ2-3|TRBV12-3/TRBV12-4|many
CASSSPIAGTQYF
TGTGCCAGCAGTTCACCTATAGCGGGGACGCAGTATTTT
>.|13|TRBJ2-2|TRBV6-6|many
CAIYQGRSGELFF
TGTGCCATCTACCAGGGGCGGTCCGGGGAGCTGTTTTTT
>.|17|TRBJ1-1|TRBV4-3|many
CASSQDYFRNVNTEAFF
TGCGCCAGCAGCCAAGATTACTTTAGAAACGTGAACACTGAAGCTTTCTTT
>.|12|TRBJ2-4|TRBV20-1|many
CSARDFSNIQYF
TGCAGTGCTAGAGATTTCTCAAACATTCAGTACTTC
>TRBD1|15|TRBJ2-5|TRBV28|.
CASSPRGTGGLPQYF
TGTGCCAGCAGCCCCCGCGGGACAGGGGGCCTGCCCCAGTACTTC